The sample holds many counts of the clone carrying this T cell receptor (beta chain). What it binds is not known. TCRdb called the 5' RACE reads again in MiXCR, with one record for every CDR3 protein. The table records about 110,000 distinct CDR3 sequences, approximately 13% of them present only once. This sample is part of a study of T-cell memory formation after mild COVID-19. In the study overall: TCR clusters mostly belonged to single donors. Notes on the study in general: Proof of SARS-CoV-2 specificity was absent for the second-wave clones that crested on day 37. CD4+ contracting clones lay mainly in CM and EM, CD8+ ones in EMRA. Memory from before infection featured some responding clones, which suggests cross-reactive memory joined.

Germline CDR1 is MNHEY and CDR2 is SVGAGI. Losses at the gene ends were 7 bases for V and 2 bases for J; bases not matched to a gene: 4. This CDR3 has 14 residues. The sequenced material came from PBMCs or a T cell subset sorted from them (not recorded which). The TCR originated in an adult woman who had mild COVID-19 (a few samples of this study predate the infection). Cell type and time point are not known. This chain links TRBV6-5 with TRBJ2-2; 7 bases fit TRBD2. CDR3 in DNA: TGTGCCAGCACGGGCGGGAGCAACACCGGGGAGCTGTTTTTT. Protein: CASTGGSNTGELFF.